These T cell receptor beta chains were read from a single sample in a study of OX40 agonist ivuxolimab in advanced cancers. Sequenced by immunoSEQ multiplex PCR; TCRdb stores in-frame clones only, minus some. The sample shows roughly 48,000 clones, roughly 83% of them seen only once. The specimen was CD4+ or CD8+ T cells sorted from blood, collected in a trial of the OX40 agonist ivuxolimab. These receptors were taken from an adult with an advanced solid tumor such as melanoma, head and neck, liver or kidney cancer. Both conserved end residues are part of each CDR3. The order of the fields is CDR3 length, clone size, D gene, V gene, J gene, CDR3 DNA, CDR3 protein. D genes are given only for firm matches. Where a row states a size, it is once, few, many or the class of an expanded clone; other rows omit it.

CDR3 length: 15
clone size: NA
D gene: TRBD2
V gene: TRBV6-1
J gene: TRBJ2-7
CDR3 DNA: TGTGCCAGCAGTGAAAGTTGGGGGGGGTCCTACGAGCAGTACTTC
CDR3 protein: CASSESWGGSYEQYF

CDR3 length: 12
clone size: NA
D gene: TRBD2
V gene: TRBV28
J gene: TRBJ2-7
CDR3 DNA: TGTGCCAGTACTAGCGGGGTATACGAGCAGTACTTC
CDR3 protein: CASTSGVYEQYF

CDR3 length: 12
clone size: NA
D gene: NA
V gene: TRBV11-1
J gene: TRBJ2-5
CDR3 DNA: TGTGCCAGCAGCCCCAACCAAGAGACCCAGTACTTC
CDR3 protein: CASSPNQETQYF

CDR3 length: 14
clone size: NA
D gene: NA
V gene: TRBV19
J gene: TRBJ1-3
CDR3 DNA: TGTGCCAGTAGTATAGCGAAGGCCGGAAACACCATATATTTT
CDR3 protein: CASSIAKAGNTIYF

CDR3 length: 14
clone size: few
D gene: TRBD1
V gene: TRBV25-1
J gene: TRBJ1-1
CDR3 DNA: TGTGCCAGCAGTAGAGGGGGCATGGGAACTGAAGCTTTCTTT
CDR3 protein: CASSRGGMGTEAFF

CDR3 length: 19
clone size: NA
D gene: NA
V gene: TRBV6-1
J gene: TRBJ2-1
CDR3 DNA: TGTGCCAGCAGTGAAGTGGGGACTTTTCCAACTAGCTCCTACAATGAGCAGTTCTTC
CDR3 protein: CASSEVGTFPTSSYNEQFF

CDR3 length: 16
clone size: NA
D gene: NA
V gene: TRBV28
J gene: TRBJ1-6
CDR3 DNA: TGTGCCAGCAGTTTTGAAAGCTTCTCCTATAATTCACCCCTCCACTTT
CDR3 protein: CASSFESFSYNSPLHF

CDR3 length: 14
clone size: NA
D gene: NA
V gene: TRBV5-6
J gene: TRBJ1-2
CDR3 DNA: TGTGCCAGCAGCCCTTGGGCCCGGGGCTATGGCTACACCTTC
CDR3 protein: CASSPWARGYGYTF

CDR3 length: 17
clone size: NA
D gene: NA
V gene: TRBV5-3
J gene: TRBJ2-6
CDR3 DNA: TGTGCCAGAAGCTTGAAAGGGGGGAACTCTGGGGCCAACGTCCTGACTTTC
CDR3 protein: CARSLKGGNSGANVLTF

CDR3 length: 13
clone size: NA
D gene: NA
V gene: TRBV30
J gene: TRBJ2-7
CDR3 DNA: TGTGCCTGGAGCGCAATCGAGACCGACGAGCAGTACTTC
CDR3 protein: CAWSAIETDEQYF

CDR3 length: 11
clone size: NA
D gene: NA
V gene: TRBV28
J gene: TRBJ1-1
CDR3 DNA: TGTGCCAGCAGTTTATATTTTGAAGCTTTCTTT
CDR3 protein: CASSLYFEAFF

CDR3 length: 21
clone size: NA
D gene: NA
V gene: TRBV21-1
J gene: TRBJ2-2
CDR3 DNA: TGTGCCAGCAGCAATCCTCGCGAAGACCAAGTATCGGGTACGAACACCGGGGAGCTGTTTTTT
CDR3 protein: CASSNPREDQVSGTNTGELFF